Sequencing of this T cell receptor beta chain was carried out in a study of T cell responses to AZD1222 COVID-19 vaccine. Points from the study as a whole: Only after the peak T cell response were repertoires sampled. At study baseline, merely over 5 AZD1222 recipients were seropositive. Nearly half of spike-specific TCRs reportedly target variant regions that are unmutated in the B.1.351 and B.1.1.7 variants. Females outnumbered males among donors, who were mostly white British; clonal diversity was possibly underestimated.

Germline assignment: CDR1 SGHRS and CDR2 YFSETQ. The V end lost 1 base, the J end lost 2 bases, and 11 bases lay between the germline ends. The CDR3 consists of 15 residues. TCRdb's copy holds only in-frame clones and misses some; the assay was immunoSEQ multiplex PCR. Here the sample spans 150,000 to 160,000 clones, roughly 90% being singletons. Note on this clone: No antigen is known for it.

Specimen: peripheral blood, collected on day 0 of AZD1222 vaccination. The TCR sequence derives from an adult in good health. V gene TRBV5-1 combines with J gene TRBJ2-3; D could derive from TRBD1 or TRBD2 (5 bases each). CDR3 nucleotide sequence: TGCGCCAGCAGCTTGAGAGGGGTCGACACAGATACGCAGTATTTT. It codes for CASSLRGVDTDTQYF.